The sequence of this TCR beta chain was determined in a study of CD8 T cells in ankylosing spondylitis. Study conclusions and caveats: Disease-associated clones were CD8+ and fairly uncommon in peripheral blood. Disease-linked clones reportedly concentrated significantly in matched ankylosing spondylitis synovial fluid.

This clonotype has a handful of counts. Its antigen is still unknown. MiXCR was run by TCRdb on the 5' RACE reads, yielding one entry per CDR3 protein. The sample records roughly 190,000 distinct CDR3 sequences, 13% being singletons. The germline V and J ends were trimmed by 0 bases and 4 bases, with 11 bases remaining between them. The CDR3 is made up of 14 amino acids. Looked up from germline, CDR1 is SQVTM and CDR2 is ANQGSEA. Sequencing was done on a sample of blood, either unsorted or a sorted T cell fraction (not recorded which). The clonotype comes from a male donor with ankylosing spondylitis or in good health (not recorded which). The rearrangement uses TRBV29-1 and TRBJ2-3, with TRBD2 as a possible D gene (6 bases). In nucleotides, the CDR3 is TGCAGCGTTGAAGAGGAGGGGATGGCAGATACGCAGTATTTT. Translating gives CSVEEEGMADTQYF.